This TCR beta chain appears in the sequencing data of a study of blood T cell repertoires in COVID-19. Study in general: Sites in the United States, Italy and Spain provided acute and convalescent COVID-19 samples.

This clone has a handful of counts. Germline CDR1 MNHEY, CDR2 SVGAGI. The CDR3 spans 14 residues. The junction had 4 bases not matched to a gene; V was cut back by 6 bases and J by 1 base. Per the original data handling: Using reference gene primer amplification, nucleated cell counts were estimated. The data were produced by immunoSEQ multiplex PCR, yet TCRdb's version contains in-frame clones alone and is incomplete. V and J calls and clone size are those listed in that table; D and trimming were worked out from the DNA. The profile covers 160,000 or so clones, with approximately 80% appearing a single time and approximately 6% taken by the ten largest.

The chain links TRBV6-5 to TRBJ1-1, with 8 bases aligning to TRBD1. The receptor comes from a man aged 40-50 years who had recovered from COVID-19. The material sequenced was PBMCs or T cells enriched from blood (not recorded which). CDR3 loop: CASRTGDPNTEAFF. CDR3 DNA: TGTGCCAGCAGGACAGGGGACCCGAACACTGAAGCTTTCTTT.